This T cell receptor beta chain was retrieved from a study of blood T cell repertoires in COVID-19. TCRdb's copy holds only in-frame clones and misses some; the assay was immunoSEQ multiplex PCR. The sample carries 220,000 or so clones, more than 70% recorded once. This CDR3 contains 17 residues. Trimming removed 1 base from V and 4 bases from J; junction bases left unmatched: 10. Germline lookup yields CDR1 LGHNA and CDR2 YNFKEQ. Cohort allocation depended upon clinical history that participants reported. The source of this sequence is a woman aged 45 to 65 who had recovered from COVID-19. The sequenced sample consisted of PBMCs or T cells enriched from blood (not recorded which). This sequence joins TRBV4-2 and TRBJ2-3, with 8 bases fitting TRBD2. The DNA of the CDR3 is TGTGCCAGCAGCCAAGCCCCACTAGCGGAGGGGGCAGATACGCAGTATTTT. This sequence encodes CASSQAPLAEGADTQYF.